These 10 T cell receptor beta chains were sequenced from one sample in a study of cytomegalovirus exposure and HLA in healthy donors. 60 Vbeta and 13 Jbeta primers were used in PCR. Assay used: immunoSEQ multiplex PCR; TCRdb lists only in-frame clones, some missing. The sample shows about 170,000 clones, 73% of them seen only once. The sample taken for sequencing was PBMCs. All receptors derive from a woman aged 18-29 years in good health and CMV-seropositive.

This rearrangement joins TRBV5-4 to TRBJ1-4, with 8 bases matching TRBD1. Losses at the gene ends were 4 bases for V and 8 bases for J; bases not matched to a gene: 4. The CDR3 is 13 amino acids. CDR1 is SGHNT and CDR2 is YYREEE in the germline V gene (reference sequence). CDR3 in DNA: TGTGCCAGCAGCCGGACAGGGCTGGAAAAACTGTTTTTT. The encoded protein is CASSRTGLEKLFF.

This rearrangement joins TRBV4-3 to TRBJ2-7, with 8 positions matching TRBD1. Germline CDR1 and CDR2: LGHNA and YSLEER. Trimming at V came to 5 bases and at J to 0 bases, leaving 9 bases not matched to a gene. This CDR3 spans 16 amino acids. CDR3 residues: CASSARTGQTSYEQYF. CDR3 DNA: TGCGCCAGCAGCGCTCGGACAGGGCAAACCTCCTACGAGCAGTACTTC.

This chain joins TRBV27 and TRBJ2-7, with 8 bases identical to TRBD2. J lost 0 bases, V lost 4 bases, and 11 bases had no gene match. This CDR3 region has 17 residues. CDR1 is MNHEY, CDR2 SMNVEV, per germline (reference sequence). In DNA, the CDR3 is TGTGCCAGCAGTTCCCTGAGGGCTAGCGGGCCCTCCTACGAGCAGTACTTC. Translation: CASSSLRASGPSYEQYF.

A single count supports this clone. This chain connects TRBV25-1 to TRBJ1-3; 8 bases are a match to TRBD1. The CDR3 length is 16 residues. Germline V gene sequence: CDR1 MGHDK, CDR2 SYGVNS. The V gene end was trimmed by 1 base and the J gene end by 0 bases; junction bases not matched to a gene: 2. The CDR3 DNA reads TGTGCCAGCAGTGAATCTGACAGGGGCTCTGGAAACACCATATATTTT. Amino acids: CASSESDRGSGNTIYF.

This clone has a single count. The chain is built from TRBV2 and TRBJ1-6, with D tentatively TRBD1 (6 bases). Per germline, CDR1 SNHLY and CDR2 FYNNEI. This CDR3 has 17 residues. The V end lost 2 bases, the J end lost 6 bases, and 17 bases lay between the germline ends. DNA for the CDR3: TGTGCCAGCAGTGAACGGAGACAGGCGAGTTTTAATTCACCCCTCCACTTT. The encoded protein is CASSERRQASFNSPLHF.

The V call is TRBV9, the J call TRBJ2-7; D not resolved. Trimming took off 4 bases at V and 0 bases at J, with 11 bases between the two ends. From germline, CDR1 is SGDLS and CDR2 YYNGEE. The CDR3 is 14 amino acids. The CDR3 region is CASSYTQSSYEQYF. CDR3 DNA sequence: TGTGCCAGCAGCTATACACAGAGCTCCTACGAGCAGTACTTC.

This chain joins TRBV5-1 and TRBJ1-3; the D is unclear. V was cut by 4 bases and J by 0 bases, with 8 bases left in between. Germline V gene data show CDR1 as SGHRS and CDR2 as YFSETQ. The CDR3 loop spans 14 amino acids. CDR3 amino acids: CASSGGSSGNTIYF. The DNA for the CDR3 is TGCGCCAGCAGCGGAGGGTCCTCTGGAAACACCATATATTTT.

The V and J genes are TRBV11-2 and TRBJ2-7, with TRBD2 identical over 9 bases. There are 18 residues in the CDR3. V shed 0 bases and J 5 bases; nucleotides not matched to a gene: 14. CDR1 is SGHAT, CDR2 FQNNGV, per germline. The CDR3, as DNA: TGTGCCAGCAGCTTAGACCTCGCGGCGGGGGGGCCAGAAAACGAGCAGTACTTC. This sequence encodes CASSLDLAAGGPENEQYF. Complete variable domain (other parts from reference TRBV11-2 and TRBJ2-7): EAGVAQSPRYKIIEKRQSVAFWCNPISGHATLYWYQQILGQGPKLLIQFQNNGVVDDSQLPKDRFSAERLKGVDSTLKIQPAKLEDSAVYLCASSLDLAAGGPENEQYFGPGTRLTVT.

The table lists this clone with a few counts. The genes are TRBV6-1 and TRBJ1-5; D gene uncertain. CDR3 length: 15 amino acids. Germline CDR1 and CDR2: MNHNS and SASEGT. V lost 3 bases, J lost 2 bases, and 11 bases lay in between. In nucleotides, the CDR3 is TGTGCCAGCAGTGAGGGAGGGTCAGGCAATCAGCCCCAGCATTTT. Protein: CASSEGGSGNQPQHF.

The chain has TRBV5-4 and TRBJ2-3, with D perhaps matching TRBD1 (6 bases). Per the germline V gene, CDR1 is SGHNT and CDR2 is YYREEE (reference sequence). V was pared by 1 base and J by 6 bases, with 21 bases between. The CDR3 contains 17 residues. The CDR3 region is CASSLKKRDTLTDTQYF. CDR3 nucleotide sequence: TGTGCCAGCAGCTTGAAAAAGAGGGACACCCTTACGGATACGCAGTATTTT.